A selection of T cell receptor beta chains follows, all from one sample in a study of blood T cell repertoires in COVID-19. Some clones are missing from TCRdb's copy, which holds only in-frame ones; the method was immunoSEQ multiplex PCR. The top ten clones hold roughly 2% of a sample with 150,000 to 200,000 clones, more than 85% of them seen once. Material: peripheral blood. The receptors originated from a woman aged 55-69 years with COVID-19, enrolled during active disease. CDR3s include the opening cysteine and the closing phenylalanine or tryptophan. D genes are given only for firm matches. The size entry is marked missing in some rows and otherwise reads once, few, many or a size class.

v_gene: TRBV6-5
j_gene: TRBJ1-2
abundance: once
d_gene: .
CDR3nt: TGTGCCAGCAGACCTATTTGGAGCAACTATGGCTACACCTTC
CDR3aa: CASRPIWSNYGYTF

v_gene: TRBV5-1
j_gene: TRBJ2-7
abundance: .
d_gene: .
CDR3nt: TGCGCCAGCAGCTTGGGACAGCCCTCCTACGAGCAGTACTTC
CDR3aa: CASSLGQPSYEQYF

v_gene: TRBV5-1
j_gene: TRBJ2-1
abundance: .
d_gene: TRBD1
CDR3nt: TGCGCCAGCAGCCCAGGGGACAGGGTGCAACAGTTCTTC
CDR3aa: CASSPGDRVQQFF

v_gene: TRBV5-6
j_gene: TRBJ1-1
abundance: .
d_gene: .
CDR3nt: TGTGCCAGCAGCTTGGAGCCGGGGATGGCTTTCTTT
CDR3aa: CASSLEPGMAFF

v_gene: TRBV12-5
j_gene: TRBJ1-6
abundance: .
d_gene: .
CDR3nt: TGTGCTAGTGGTTTGAACAGGAGCATGAATTCACCCCTCCACTTT
CDR3aa: CASGLNRSMNSPLHF

v_gene: TRBV13
j_gene: TRBJ2-1
abundance: .
d_gene: TRBD2
CDR3nt: TGTGCCAGCAGCTTAGGCTGGCTAGCGGGGACCTACAATGAGCAGTTCTTC
CDR3aa: CASSLGWLAGTYNEQFF

v_gene: TRBV7-2
j_gene: TRBJ1-2
abundance: .
d_gene: TRBD1
CDR3nt: TGTGCCAGCAGCTTAAACAGGGGGCGTATCAACTATGGCTACACCTTC
CDR3aa: CASSLNRGRINYGYTF

v_gene: TRBV27
j_gene: TRBJ2-7
abundance: .
d_gene: .
CDR3nt: TGTGCCAGCAGTTTTTCTGTGATGGGGCCCTACGAGCAGTACTTC
CDR3aa: CASSFSVMGPYEQYF

v_gene: TRBV6-6
j_gene: TRBJ1-5
abundance: .
d_gene: TRBD1
CDR3nt: TGTGCCAGCAGTAAGACAGGGGGCGCGGGGAATCAGCCCCAGCATTTT
CDR3aa: CASSKTGGAGNQPQHF

v_gene: TRBV27
j_gene: TRBJ1-2
abundance: .
d_gene: TRBD1
CDR3nt: TGTGCCAGCAGTACACCAGGGACAGGCTATGGCTACACCTTC
CDR3aa: CASSTPGTGYGYTF

v_gene: TRBV14
j_gene: TRBJ2-2
abundance: .
d_gene: .
CDR3nt: TGTGCCAGCAGCCAATTAGGCGGGGGCACTTACACCGGGGAGCTGTTTTTT
CDR3aa: CASSQLGGGTYTGELFF

v_gene: TRBV7-9
j_gene: TRBJ2-7
abundance: .
d_gene: .
CDR3nt: TGTGCCAGCAGCTTATTAAACGAGCAGTACTTC
CDR3aa: CASSLLNEQYF

v_gene: TRBV10-3
j_gene: TRBJ1-1
abundance: once
d_gene: .
CDR3nt: TGTGCCATCAGTGAGCCAAGCGGAGAGAACACTGAAGCTTTCTTT
CDR3aa: CAISEPSGENTEAFF

v_gene: TRBV27
j_gene: TRBJ1-6
abundance: .
d_gene: TRBD1
CDR3nt: TGTGCCAGCAGGTCGACAGGGGGCCAATCACCCCTCCACTTT
CDR3aa: CASRSTGGQSPLHF

v_gene: TRBV15
j_gene: TRBJ1-1
abundance: .
d_gene: TRBD1
CDR3nt: TGTGCCACCAGCAGAGTGGAGAGGGGGCTCGACTTT
CDR3aa: CATSRVERGLDF

v_gene: TRBV19
j_gene: TRBJ2-2
abundance: .
d_gene: TRBD2
CDR3nt: TGTGCCAGTACCCTGCCGGGAGGAACCGGGGAGCTGTTTTTT
CDR3aa: CASTLPGGTGELFF

v_gene: TRBV6-5
j_gene: TRBJ1-2
abundance: .
d_gene: .
CDR3nt: TGTGCCAGCAGTTCCCGGGGTGGAGGAGGGTATGGCTACACCTTC
CDR3aa: CASSSRGGGGYGYTF

v_gene: TRBV5-1
j_gene: TRBJ2-1
abundance: .
d_gene: TRBD1
CDR3nt: TGCGCCAGCAGCTTAGCGACAGGGGTACCCTACAATGAGCAGTTCTTC
CDR3aa: CASSLATGVPYNEQFF

v_gene: TRBV20-1
j_gene: TRBJ2-7
abundance: .
d_gene: .
CDR3nt: TGCAGTGCTAGGGGCATCTACGAGCAGTACTTC
CDR3aa: CSARGIYEQYF

v_gene: TRBV3-1/TRBV3-2
j_gene: TRBJ2-2
abundance: .
d_gene: .
CDR3nt: TGTGCCAGCAGCCCAAGCGCCCGGGCCGGGGAGCTGTTTTTT
CDR3aa: CASSPSARAGELFF

v_gene: TRBV7-2
j_gene: TRBJ1-5
abundance: .
d_gene: .
CDR3nt: TGTGCCAGCAGCCAAGCGAATAGCAATCAGCCCCAGCATTTT
CDR3aa: CASSQANSNQPQHF

v_gene: TRBV6-5
j_gene: TRBJ2-7
abundance: .
d_gene: .
CDR3nt: TGTGCCAGCAGTTACTCACAGGGGAGGCCCTACGAGCAGTACTTC
CDR3aa: CASSYSQGRPYEQYF

v_gene: TRBV6-6
j_gene: TRBJ1-1
abundance: .
d_gene: TRBD1
CDR3nt: TGTGCCAGCAGTGTCAGGGGACAGCGAAACACTGAAGCTTTCTTT
CDR3aa: CASSVRGQRNTEAFF

v_gene: TRBV27
j_gene: TRBJ1-5
abundance: .
d_gene: TRBD1
CDR3nt: TGTGCCAGCCGTGCTACAGGGGACAATCAGCCCCAGCATTTT
CDR3aa: CASRATGDNQPQHF

v_gene: TRBV6-5
j_gene: TRBJ2-1
abundance: .
d_gene: TRBD2
CDR3nt: TGTGCCAGCAGTTTAACCAGCGGGGGGGTGCATACTGAGCAGTTCTTC
CDR3aa: CASSLTSGGVHTEQFF

v_gene: TRBV7-9
j_gene: TRBJ1-1
abundance: .
d_gene: .
CDR3nt: TGTGCCAGCACTCTCCGGGGTGAAGCTTTCTTT
CDR3aa: CASTLRGEAFF

v_gene: TRBV7-2
j_gene: TRBJ1-2
abundance: .
d_gene: TRBD1
CDR3nt: TGTGCCAGGGCAGGGACAGGGGGCTTCTATGGCTACACCTTC
CDR3aa: CARAGTGGFYGYTF

v_gene: TRBV6-2/TRBV6-3
j_gene: TRBJ1-2
abundance: once
d_gene: .
CDR3nt: TGTGCCAGCAGTTATCAAGAGAGTGGCTACACCTTC
CDR3aa: CASSYQESGYTF

v_gene: TRBV5-1
j_gene: TRBJ2-1
abundance: .
d_gene: TRBD2
CDR3nt: TGCGCCAGCAGCTTAGCACTAGCGGGGGGCAATGAGCAGTTCTTC
CDR3aa: CASSLALAGGNEQFF

v_gene: TRBV7-6
j_gene: TRBJ2-1
abundance: .
d_gene: TRBD2
CDR3nt: TGTGCCAGCAGCTTAGACGGGGGGGCCTACAATGAGCAGTTCTTC
CDR3aa: CASSLDGGAYNEQFF

v_gene: TRBV14
j_gene: TRBJ1-1
abundance: .
d_gene: TRBD1
CDR3nt: TGTGCCAGCAGCCACTCATACAGGGGGCGGACTGAAGCTTTCTTT
CDR3aa: CASSHSYRGRTEAFF

v_gene: TRBV20-1
j_gene: TRBJ1-2
abundance: .
d_gene: .
CDR3nt: TGCAGTGCTAGTAACCCTTTGGGAGTGGGTGGCTACACCTTC
CDR3aa: CSASNPLGVGGYTF

v_gene: TRBV6-6
j_gene: TRBJ1-3
abundance: .
d_gene: .
CDR3nt: TGTGCCAGCGAACACGGGGTCCCTGGAAACACCATATATTTT
CDR3aa: CASEHGVPGNTIYF

v_gene: TRBV7-9
j_gene: TRBJ2-3
abundance: .
d_gene: .
CDR3nt: TGTGCCAGCAGCTTAGGAGTACAGGGTTTGACGGATACGCAGTATTTT
CDR3aa: CASSLGVQGLTDTQYF